This note documents a single T cell receptor beta chain sequence. Its antigen is still unknown. No much larger clone exists at a distance of one base, and base qualities are not known. This entry comes from a study of blood T cell repertoires in COVID-19 (dated by TCRdb to 2019 to 2021). A note on the overall study: Samples from collaborators originated in the United States, Italy and Spain and spanned both the acute and convalescent phases of COVID-19. The prospective study material was composed of cDNA or gDNA derived from T cells, B-cell-depleted T cells, or PBMCs. Samples came from the ongoing ImmuneRACE study (first 160 participants) plus 1,254 subjects from 6 global collaborators. Where HLA class I and class II types were available, the types were taken from metadata supplied by the sample provider, not from assay-based typing. Sample metadata almost always included a de-identified subject ID, COVID-19 status, age in years and sex. The dataset comprised deeply sampled blood TCRbeta repertoires from subjects exposed to, actively infected with, or recovered from COVID-19. The repertoires were released in a freely available public database meant as a resource for research on the immune response to SARS-CoV-2. General study outcomes and caveats: The amount of clinical and demographic metadata varied by source and participant and was provided uncurated.

The immunoSEQ Assay, a bias-controlled multiplex PCR, was used to amplify TCRbeta CDR3 regions from genomic DNA. The authors' analysis ran thus. The number of nucleated cells in each sample was estimated by amplification of reference gene primers within the assay. Sequence reads were collapsed and filtered to measure the absolute abundance of every unique TCRbeta CDR3 rearrangement. For each sample, productive Simpson clonality was calculated as the square root of Simpson's diversity index over productive rearrangements. The immuneACCESS repertoire file appears here via TCRdb, limited to in-frame rearrangements. These files lack a portion of the clones; in checked studies, under half of the deficit traces to unresolved V genes, and the cause of the others is not known. The V and J calls and the clone size are those of that table, but D and trimming were determined from the DNA. The sample table holds 45,000 to 60,000 clones, of which over 70% were seen once. About 16% of the sample is held by the ten biggest clonotypes.

The germline V gene supplies CDR1 SGHVS and CDR2 FQNEAQ. From cysteine to phenylalanine, the CDR3 is 14 amino acids long. The entry retains the CDR3 DNA only, 42 bases that are in frame from base 1. V is clipped by 0 bases and J by 6 bases, and the sequence between their germline boundaries is 9 bases long. Each collaborating institution followed its own protocols to collect whole blood in K2EDTA tubes. For TCRbeta analysis, collaborators shipped samples as frozen whole blood, isolated PBMCs, or DNA extracted from either of those sample types. In this chain, TRBV7-8 is recombined with TRBJ2-1; no D gene is confidently identified. The sequencing sample was made of peripheral blood. The TCR sequence derives from a human donor with active or convalescent COVID-19. The donor label of this sample is uncertain. The sequenced DNA is TGTGCCAGCAGCTTAGCGTCGTGGGCCAATGAGCAGTTCTTC. Its translation is CASSLASWANEQFF. The CDR3, completed at both ends by the reference TRBV7-8 and TRBJ2-1 genes, gives the full variable domain GAGVSQSPRYKVAKRGQDVALRCDPISGHVSLFWYQQALGQGPEFLTYFQNEAQLDKSGLPSDRFFAERPEGSVSTLKIQRTQQEDSAVYLCASSLASWANEQFFGPGTRLTVL.